This T cell receptor (beta chain) was sequenced during a study of T cells expressing NK-cell markers. At the level of the study: Beta-chain profiling covered CD3+CD56+NKG2C+, CD3+CD56+NKG2C- and CD3+CD56-NKG2C+ sorted subsets.

Germline values: CDR1 SGHAT, CDR2 FQDESV (reference sequence). The CDR3 is 18 amino acids. As concerns this clonotype: The antigen remains undetermined.

TCRdb reprocessed the 5' RACE reads; each CDR3 protein has one entry and no DNA is given. Its listing shows roughly 390,000 distinct CDR3 sequences. Study findings and constraints: These clonotypes, the leaders elsewhere, also led the CD3+CD56-NKG2C+ fraction in a handful of donors.

The chain carries TRBV11-1 and TRBJ1-2; TCRdb indicates TRBD1, and absent DNA this call remains unverified. The clonotype originates from a man aged 18-70 years in good health. The sequenced material came from blood T cells: a sorted CD56 or NKG2C T cell subset, CD4+ or CD8+ T cells, or bulk PBMC T cells (not recorded which). The CDR3 sequence: CASSSPANDRGRNYGYTF.